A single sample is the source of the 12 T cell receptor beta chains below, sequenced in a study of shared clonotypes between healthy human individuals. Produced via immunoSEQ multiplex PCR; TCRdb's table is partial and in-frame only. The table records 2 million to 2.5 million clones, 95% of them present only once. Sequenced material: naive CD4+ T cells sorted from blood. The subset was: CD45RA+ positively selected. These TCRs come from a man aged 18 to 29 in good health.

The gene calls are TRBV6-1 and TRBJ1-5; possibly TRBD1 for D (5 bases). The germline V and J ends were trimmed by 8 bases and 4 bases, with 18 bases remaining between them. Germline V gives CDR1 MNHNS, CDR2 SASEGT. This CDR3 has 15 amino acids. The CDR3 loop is CASLPGPRINQPQHF. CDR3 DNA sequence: TGTGCCAGCCTTCCGGGACCGAGAATAAATCAGCCCCAGCATTTT.

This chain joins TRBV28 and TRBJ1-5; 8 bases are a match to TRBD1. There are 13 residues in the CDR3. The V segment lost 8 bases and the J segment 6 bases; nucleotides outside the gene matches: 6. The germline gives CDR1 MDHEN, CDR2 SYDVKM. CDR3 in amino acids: CASYQGAGQPQHF. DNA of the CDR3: TGTGCCAGCTACCAGGGGGCTGGTCAGCCCCAGCATTTT.

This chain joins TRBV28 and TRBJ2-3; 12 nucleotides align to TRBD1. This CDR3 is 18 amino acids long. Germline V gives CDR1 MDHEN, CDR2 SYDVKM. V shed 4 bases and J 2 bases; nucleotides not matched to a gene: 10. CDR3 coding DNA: TGTGCCAGCAGTTCGATTACCGGGACAGGGGGCAACACAGATACGCAGTATTTT. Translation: CASSSITGTGGNTDTQYF.

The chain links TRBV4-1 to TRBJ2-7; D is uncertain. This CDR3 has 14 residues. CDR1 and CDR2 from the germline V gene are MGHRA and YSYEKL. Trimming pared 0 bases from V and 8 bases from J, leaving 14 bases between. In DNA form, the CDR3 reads TGCGCCAGCAGCCAAGATCGAGGCTATCCCCAGCAGTACTTC. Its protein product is CASSQDRGYPQQYF.

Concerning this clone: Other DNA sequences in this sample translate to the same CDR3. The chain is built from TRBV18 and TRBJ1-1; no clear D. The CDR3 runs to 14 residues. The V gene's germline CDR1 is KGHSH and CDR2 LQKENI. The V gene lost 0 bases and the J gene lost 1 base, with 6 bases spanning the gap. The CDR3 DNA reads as TGTGCCAGCTCACCACCAGCACGGAACACTGAAGCTTTCTTT. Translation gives CASSPPARNTEAFF. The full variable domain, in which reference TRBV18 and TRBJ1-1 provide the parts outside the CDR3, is NAGVMQNPRHLVRRRGQEARLRCSPMKGHSHVYWYRQLPEEGLKFMVYLQKENIIDESGMPKERFSAEFPKEGPSILRIQQVVRGDSAAYFCASSPPARNTEAFFGQGTRLTVV.

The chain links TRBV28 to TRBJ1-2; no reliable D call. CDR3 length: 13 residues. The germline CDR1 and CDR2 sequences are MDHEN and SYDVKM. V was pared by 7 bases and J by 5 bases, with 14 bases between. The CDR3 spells CASTDGVWYGYTF. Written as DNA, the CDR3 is TGTGCCAGCACGGACGGCGTTTGGTATGGCTACACCTTC.

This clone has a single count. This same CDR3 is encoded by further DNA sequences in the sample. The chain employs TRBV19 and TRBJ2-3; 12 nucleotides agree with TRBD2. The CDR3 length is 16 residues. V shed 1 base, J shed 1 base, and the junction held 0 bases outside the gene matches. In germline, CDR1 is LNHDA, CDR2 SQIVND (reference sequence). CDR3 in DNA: TGTGCCAGTAGTATAGGACTAGCGGGGGGCACAGATACGCAGTATTTT. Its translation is CASSIGLAGGTDTQYF.

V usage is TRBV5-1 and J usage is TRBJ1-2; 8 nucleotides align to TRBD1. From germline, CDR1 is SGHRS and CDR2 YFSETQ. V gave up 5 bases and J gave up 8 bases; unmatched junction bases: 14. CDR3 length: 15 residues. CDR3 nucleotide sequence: TGCGCCAGCAGTCGGACAGGGAACCCAGAAGGAGGCTACACCTTC. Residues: CASSRTGNPEGGYTF.

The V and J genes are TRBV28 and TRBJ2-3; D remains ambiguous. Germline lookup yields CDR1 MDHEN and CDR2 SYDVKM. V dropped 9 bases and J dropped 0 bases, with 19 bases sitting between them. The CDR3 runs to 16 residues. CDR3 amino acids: CASPLSLAGSTDTQYF. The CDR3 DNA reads TGTGCCAGTCCCTTGTCCCTCGCAGGCAGCACAGATACGCAGTATTTT.

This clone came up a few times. CDR3 bases: TGTGCCAGCAGCTCTACAGGGATCGCCTCAGATACGCAGTATTTT. This encodes CASSSTGIASDTQYF. The chain combines TRBV7-9 with TRBJ2-3, with D perhaps TRBD1 (6 bases). Germline loops: CDR1 SEHNR, CDR2 FQNEAQ (reference sequence). Trimming took off 4 bases at V and 4 bases at J, with 15 bases between the two ends. The CDR3 is 15 amino acids.

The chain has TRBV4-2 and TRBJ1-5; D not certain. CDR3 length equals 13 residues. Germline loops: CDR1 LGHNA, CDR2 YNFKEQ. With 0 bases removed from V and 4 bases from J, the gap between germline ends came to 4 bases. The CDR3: CASSQDGNQPQHF. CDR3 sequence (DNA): TGTGCCAGCAGCCAAGACGGGAATCAGCCCCAGCATTTT.

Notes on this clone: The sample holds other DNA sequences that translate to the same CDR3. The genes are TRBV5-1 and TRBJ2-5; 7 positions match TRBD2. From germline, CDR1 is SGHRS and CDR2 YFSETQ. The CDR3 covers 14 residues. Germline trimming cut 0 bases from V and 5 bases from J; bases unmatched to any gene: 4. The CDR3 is CASSLGLARETQYF. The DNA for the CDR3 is TGCGCCAGCAGCTTGGGACTAGCTCGTGAGACCCAGTACTTC. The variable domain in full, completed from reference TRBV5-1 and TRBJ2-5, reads KAGVTQTPRYLIKTRGQQVTLSCSPISGHRSVSWYQQTPGQGLQFLFEYFSETQRNKGNFPGRFSGRQFSNSRSEMNVSTLELGDSALYLCASSLGLARETQYFGPGTRLLVL.